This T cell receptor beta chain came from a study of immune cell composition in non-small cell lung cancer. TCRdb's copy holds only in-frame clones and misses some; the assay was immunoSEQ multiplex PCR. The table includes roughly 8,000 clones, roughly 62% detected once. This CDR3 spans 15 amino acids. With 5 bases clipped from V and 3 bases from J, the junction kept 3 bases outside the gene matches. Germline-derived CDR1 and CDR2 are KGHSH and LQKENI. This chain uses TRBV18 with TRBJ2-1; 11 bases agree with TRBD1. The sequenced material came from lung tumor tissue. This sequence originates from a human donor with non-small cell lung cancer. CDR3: CASSSGTGGYNEQFF. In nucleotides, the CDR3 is TGTGCCAGCTCATCCGGGACAGGGGGCTACAATGAGCAGTTCTTC.